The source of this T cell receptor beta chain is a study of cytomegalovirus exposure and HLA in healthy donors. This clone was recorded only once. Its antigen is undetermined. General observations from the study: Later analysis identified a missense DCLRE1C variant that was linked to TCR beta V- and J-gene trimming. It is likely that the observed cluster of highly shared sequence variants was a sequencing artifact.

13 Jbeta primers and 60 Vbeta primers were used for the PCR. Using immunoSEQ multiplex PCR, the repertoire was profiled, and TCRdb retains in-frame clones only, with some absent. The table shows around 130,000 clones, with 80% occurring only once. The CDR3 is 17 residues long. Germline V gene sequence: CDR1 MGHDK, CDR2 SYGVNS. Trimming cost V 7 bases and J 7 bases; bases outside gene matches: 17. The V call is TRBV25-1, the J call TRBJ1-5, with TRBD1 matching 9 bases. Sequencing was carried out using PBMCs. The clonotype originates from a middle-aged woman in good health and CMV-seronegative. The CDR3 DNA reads TGTGCCAGCAACAACCGGGACAGGGAGCTTCCCTTCCAGCCCCAGCATTTT. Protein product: CASNNRDRELPFQPQHF.